This T cell receptor beta chain was captured in a study of OX40 agonist ivuxolimab in advanced cancers. Study conclusions and caveats: The mean number of expanded clones was higher in CD8+ T cells than in CD4+. By week 6 at 0.1 to 3.0 mg/kg, blood CD4+ and CD8+ T cells had expanded clonally.

Generated by immunoSEQ multiplex PCR, the TCRdb table keeps only in-frame clones and is missing some. The repertoire consists of approximately 84,000 clones, with approximately 92% occurring once and the leading ten covering 0.15% to 0.2%. Worth noting for this clone: Its specificity is not known.

V shed 5 bases and J 6 bases; nucleotides not matched to a gene: 7. CDR1 is SNHLY, CDR2 FYNNEI, per germline. This CDR3 comprises 14 residues. This chain connects TRBV2 to TRBJ1-5; 7 nucleotides match TRBD1. The TCR comes from an adult with an advanced solid tumor such as melanoma, head and neck, liver or kidney cancer. Source: CD4+ or CD8+ T cells sorted from blood, taken in a trial of the OX40 agonist ivuxolimab. CDR3 region: CASSRQGSRQPQHF. Here the CDR3 DNA reads TGTGCCAGCAGTCGACAGGGATCGCGTCAGCCCCAGCATTTT.